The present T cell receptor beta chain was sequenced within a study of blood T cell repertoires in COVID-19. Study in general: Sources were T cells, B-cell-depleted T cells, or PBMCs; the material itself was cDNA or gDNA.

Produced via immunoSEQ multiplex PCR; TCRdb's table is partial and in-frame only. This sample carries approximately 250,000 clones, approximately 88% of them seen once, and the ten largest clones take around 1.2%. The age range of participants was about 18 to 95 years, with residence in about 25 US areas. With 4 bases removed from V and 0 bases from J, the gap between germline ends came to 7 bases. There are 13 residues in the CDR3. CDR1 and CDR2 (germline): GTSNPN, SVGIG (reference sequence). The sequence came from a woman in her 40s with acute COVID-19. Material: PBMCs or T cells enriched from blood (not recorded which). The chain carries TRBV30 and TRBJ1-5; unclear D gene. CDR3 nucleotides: TGTGCCTGGACAGAAAATAGCAATCAGCCCCAGCATTTT. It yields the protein CAWTENSNQPQHF.